The present T cell receptor (beta chain) was sequenced within a study of OX40 agonist ivuxolimab in advanced cancers. Across the study: Patients were roughly 83% male with ages about 23 to 79, mean about 65. Notes on the study in general: The study observed clonal expansion of CD4+ and CD8+ blood T cells by week 6 at 0.1 to 3.0 mg/kg. More expanded clones were found, on average, in CD8+ than in CD4+ T cells.

About this clone: Its target is not known. The junction differs from germline at one of its ends, possibly a read error.

Sequenced by immunoSEQ multiplex PCR; TCRdb stores in-frame clones only, minus some. The table has tens of thousands of clones, approximately 91% seen once; the top ten hold about 30%. The CDR3 sequence is 13 residues long. Germline V gene sequence: CDR1 MNHEY, CDR2 SVGAGI. This sequence originates from an adult with an advanced solid tumor such as melanoma, head and neck, liver or kidney cancer. This specimen was CD4+ or CD8+ T cells sorted from blood, taken in a trial of the OX40 agonist ivuxolimab. The chain is built from TRBV6-5 and TRBJ2-7; no reliable D call. The CDR3 region has the DNA TGTGCCAGCAGTTACACAGATTCCTCCGAGCAGTACTTC. Amino acid sequence: CASSYTDSSEQYF.